This entry is about one T cell receptor (beta chain). The specificity of this receptor is unknown. Within one base of it there is no much larger clone, and no base qualities were kept. The data derive from a study of technical replicates of blood from a few donors (dated by TCRdb to the late 2010s). The library was obtained by the immunoSEQ multiplex PCR assay. TCRdb re-hosts the immuneACCESS table, in-frame sequences only. Its copies lack some clones; in the studies checked, an unresolved V gene accounts for under half of them, and the cause for the rest is not known. The sample records some 79,000 clones, about 90% of which are singletons. About 0.38% of the sample lies in the top ten. Sequencing was done on a sample of T cells isolated from PBMCs. The receptor comes from a human donor in good health. Some clones in this sample may be carry-over from other donors' samples.

The sequence in DNA is TGTGCCAGCAGCTCCCCAGGCAGGGACACTGAAGCTTTCTTT. Its translation reads: CASSSPGRDTEAFF. The sequence joins TRBV7-9 to TRBJ1-1, and TRBD1 may be the D gene, going by 5 matching bases. Between the V and J ends, shortened by 4 bases and 3 bases respectively, the junction contains 12 bases. Looking up the germline V gene (reference sequence) yields CDR1 SEHNR and CDR2 FQNEAQ. Spanning cysteine to phenylalanine, the CDR3 consists of 14 amino acids. Kept here is only the CDR3 DNA, which spans 42 bases and is read in frame from base 1.